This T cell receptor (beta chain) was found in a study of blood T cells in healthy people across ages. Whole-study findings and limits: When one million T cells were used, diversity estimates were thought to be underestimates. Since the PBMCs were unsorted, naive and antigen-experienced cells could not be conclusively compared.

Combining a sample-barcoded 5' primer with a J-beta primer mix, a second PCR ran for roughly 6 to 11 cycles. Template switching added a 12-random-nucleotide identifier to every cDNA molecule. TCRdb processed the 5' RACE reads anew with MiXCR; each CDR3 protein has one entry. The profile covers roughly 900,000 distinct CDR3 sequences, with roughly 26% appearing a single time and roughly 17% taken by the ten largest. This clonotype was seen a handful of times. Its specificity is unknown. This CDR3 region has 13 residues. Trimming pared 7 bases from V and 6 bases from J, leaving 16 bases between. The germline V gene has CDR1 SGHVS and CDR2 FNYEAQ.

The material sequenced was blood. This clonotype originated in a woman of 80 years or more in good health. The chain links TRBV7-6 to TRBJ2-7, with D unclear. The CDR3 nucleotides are TGTGCCAGCAAATTTTCCCCCTTGGGCGAGCAGTACTTC. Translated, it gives CASKFSPLGEQYF. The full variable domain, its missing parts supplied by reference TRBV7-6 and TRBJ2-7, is GAGVSQSPRYKVTKRGQDVALRCDPISGHVSLYWYRQALGQGPEFLTYFNYEAQQDKSGLPNDRFSAERPEGSISTLTIQRTEQRDSAMYRCASKFSPLGEQYFGPGTRLTVT.